A selection of T cell receptor beta chains follows, all from one sample in a study of blood T cell repertoires in COVID-19. The data were produced by immunoSEQ multiplex PCR, yet TCRdb's version contains in-frame clones alone and is incomplete. The sample has 180,000 or so clones; 78% are singletons. The sequencing sample was made of peripheral blood. The receptor set was obtained from an elderly woman with active or convalescent COVID-19. Both conserved end residues are trimmed from each CDR3. A D gene is named only where the DNA matches it firmly.

D gene,V gene,CDR3 length,CDR3 protein
TRBD1,TRBV24-1,12,ATSGSGGKNEQF
TRBD1,TRBV15,16,ATSRGPGDRGNLYEAF
TRBD2,TRBV19,14,ASSARTSLNTGELF
.,TRBV7-2,12,ASSSRVQEPPLH
TRBD2,TRBV20-1,13,SASLAGARTDTQY
.,TRBV5-6,15,ASSMGPSSGNTGELF
TRBD1,TRBV19,13,ASRPESGGGTEAF
TRBD1,TRBV7-3,11,ASRIQGAGELF
TRBD1,TRBV7-6,12,ASSSRGLGNTIY
.,TRBV30,15,AWSTDRSGFAITEAF
TRBD1,TRBV29-1,12,SGLMTGRGNTIY
.,TRBV4-3,11,ASSQVANYGYT
.,TRBV5-8,9,ASSYSDTQY
.,TRBV6-5,11,AIESTNTGELF
.,TRBV5-5,13,ASSADSTTHNEQF
TRBD1,TRBV30,12,AWSTGQGVQPQH
.,TRBV11-2,14,ASSFTGRHHGNTIY
TRBD1,TRBV4-2,13,ASSQRTGSRNTIY
.,TRBV2,10,ASRQNTDTQY
.,TRBV19,9,ASSIGQGYT
.,TRBV5-5,13,ASSKWGAVNTEAF
TRBD1,TRBV11-2,12,ASSSFDRGYGYT
.,TRBV19,10,ASSGPLQEQY
.,TRBV6-5,12,ASRPRQENEKLF
TRBD1,TRBV11-2,10,ASSITGEGYT
TRBD1,TRBV15,13,ATSRGQGNTGELF
.,TRBV7-9,13,ASSERTVSFGELF
TRBD1,TRBV7-2,13,ASNTPLGQGGEQY
.,TRBV30,12,AWSVLDSEETQY
.,TRBV6-5,11,ASRPDRNYGYT
.,TRBV28,12,ASSLFQMPGGYT
.,TRBV7-2,12,ASSLNGVQETQY
TRBD2,TRBV19,15,ASSNLGLAGGTDTQY
.,TRBV2,9,ASSVGNTIY
.,TRBV5-1,12,ASSSGQGNEKLF
.,TRBV28,15,ASSSSYRAAGANVLT
TRBD1,TRBV2,12,ANSVDRLNSPLH
TRBD1,TRBV19,13,ASSTYYSGGTEAF
.,TRBV5-1,12,ASSFTGSDSPLH
TRBD1,TRBV18,15,ASSPPNRGRTNEKLF
.,TRBV7-9,14,ASSRRDSPVTDTQY
TRBD1,TRBV5-4,13,ASSFRTGGNTEAF
TRBD1,TRBV2,13,ASTQTTTGGTEAF
.,TRBV5-1,16,ASSLAGGYRPPNSPLH
TRBD1,TRBV10-3,13,AISRTGGFNQPQH
TRBD1,TRBV5-1,11,ASSLGQNQPQH
TRBD1,TRBV12-3/TRBV12-4,11,ASILGQVTEAF
TRBD1,TRBV19,13,ASSTGQGPYNEQF
.,TRBV4-3,11,ASSQPPEGSLH
.,TRBV7-6,9,ASSLGREAF
.,TRBV27,12,ASSLDRTNTEAF
.,TRBV7-9,13,ASSSSVATGETQY
.,TRBV21-1,16,ASSKGINSGGAPYEQY